This T cell receptor beta chain derives from a study of blood T cell repertoires in COVID-19. Study overall: T cells, B-cell-depleted T cells, or PBMCs provided the cDNA or gDNA that served as material.

V shed 2 bases, J shed 5 bases, and the junction held 7 bases outside the gene matches. The CDR3 has 15 residues. CDR1 and CDR2 from the germline V gene are MNHNS and SASEGT. It was during active infection that Seattle patients were enrolled and then longitudinally followed. Original methodology: Amplified reference gene primers provided the basis for estimating nucleated cell counts. Clones were sequenced by immunoSEQ multiplex PCR, and TCRdb holds only the in-frame ones, with some missing. V and J calls and clone size are copied from that table; D and trimming were computed from the DNA. Of nearly 200,000 clones listed, around four fifths are singletons.

The material sequenced was peripheral blood. V usage is TRBV6-1 and J usage is TRBJ1-1; TRBD1 matches 8 bases. The TCR originated in a man in his 60s with COVID-19, enrolled during active disease. This chain's CDR3 is CASSEPGQGKTEAFF. CDR3 coding DNA: TGTGCCAGCAGTGAACCAGGACAGGGAAAAACTGAAGCTTTCTTT.